What follows are 21 T cell receptor beta chains derived from one specimen sequenced in a study of T cells in Graves' hyperthyroidism and ophthalmopathy. Amplified TCR beta CDR3 regions derived from RNA transcripts. A set of HTBI primers served as the primers for a first-round RT-PCR of the TCR CDR3. TCRdb called the multiplex PCR reads again in MiXCR, with one record for every CDR3 protein. The data show more than 500,000 distinct CDR3 sequences, around 16% seen once. Sequencing used blood. The receptors originated from a woman aged 25 to 39 with Graves' hyperthyroidism.

This clonotype was recorded a few times. The chain combines TRBV30 with TRBJ1-2, with D tentatively TRBD1 (5 bases). Per the germline V gene, CDR1 is GTSNPN and CDR2 is SVGIG (reference sequence). This CDR3 has 11 residues. With 5 bases removed from V and 8 bases from J, the gap between germline ends came to 12 bases. This CDR3 is CAWAGRGGYTF. The DNA of the CDR3 is TGTGCCTGGGCTGGGAGGGGAGGCTACACCTTC.

This clonotype was counted only a few times. The chain joins TRBV27 to TRBJ1-2; D gene uncertain. The CDR3 contains 15 residues. Trimming stripped 1 base from V and 4 bases from J, with 13 bases between. The germline V gene encodes CDR1 MNHEY and CDR2 SMNVEV (reference sequence). This chain's CDR3 is CASSLYSRVGYGYTF. CDR3 bases: TGTGCCAGCAGTTTATATTCGAGGGTGGGCTATGGCTACACCTTC.

The chain employs TRBV12-3 or TRBV12-4 and TRBJ1-1, with D tentatively TRBD1 (5 bases). V shed 3 bases and J shed 3 bases, with 17 bases lying between them. The CDR3 totals 16 residues. CDR3 bases: TGTGCCAGCAGTTTTGGGGGAGGAATGAGGGACACTGAAGCTTTCTTT. Protein sequence: CASSFGGGMRDTEAFF.

This clonotype was seen more than once but under ten times. The chain has TRBV9 and TRBJ1-5; the D gene is possibly TRBD1 (5 bases). The CDR3 covers 15 residues. V gave up 0 bases and J gave up 11 bases, with 18 bases separating them. Germline-derived CDR1 and CDR2 are SGDLS and YYNGEE. The CDR3 bases are TGTGCCAGCAGCGTAGATGGGAGGCCGAAAGGGGCCCAGCATTTT. Protein product: CASSVDGRPKGAQHF.

This clonotype appeared many times. The V and J genes are TRBV20-1 and TRBJ1-5; a possible D gene is TRBD1 (5 bases). The CDR3 consists of 14 residues. V was clipped by 1 base and J by 0 bases, with 7 bases between them. Germline CDR1 and CDR2: DFQATT and SNEGSKA (reference sequence). The CDR3 DNA is TGCAGTGCTAGAGGCGGGGGTAGCAATCAGCCCCAGCATTTT. This gives the protein CSARGGGSNQPQHF.

V gene TRBV15 combines with J gene TRBJ2-1, with 13 bases identical to TRBD2. This CDR3 comprises 15 residues. Germline V gene sequence: CDR1 LNHNV, CDR2 YYDKDF (reference sequence). Trimming removed 5 bases from V and 4 bases from J; junction bases left unmatched: 2. Written as DNA, the CDR3 is TGTGCCACCAGCGGGACTAGCGGGGATTACAATGAGCAGTTCTTC. Protein: CATSGTSGDYNEQFF.

Details on this clonotype: This sequence may be a read error, since a much larger clone differs from it by one base. This chain uses TRBV7-9 with TRBJ1-1; no clear D. The CDR3 consists of 15 residues. Germline-derived CDR1 and CDR2 are SEHNR and FQNEAQ (reference sequence). V was cut by 6 bases and J by 4 bases, with 18 bases left in between. The CDR3 sequence is CASRPYLSRGTEAFF. The CDR3 region has the DNA TGTGCCAGCAGGCCGTACCTTTCTCGGGGCACTGAAGCTTTCTTT.

This clonotype has a count of ten or more. The chain carries TRBV28 and TRBJ2-7; a possible D gene is TRBD2 (6 bases). This CDR3 has 14 amino acids. Germline V gene lookup returns CDR1 MDHEN and CDR2 SYDVKM. The V end lost 8 bases, the J end lost 2 bases, and 16 bases lay between the germline ends. The CDR3 loop reads CASRAAGGTYEQYF. In DNA form, the CDR3 reads TGTGCCAGCCGCGCCGCCGGGGGAACCTACGAGCAGTACTTC.

There are many counts of this clonotype. The chain carries TRBV18 and TRBJ2-1; possible D gene TRBD2, 5 bases. The germline V gene encodes CDR1 KGHSH and CDR2 LQKENI. Trimming took off 4 bases at V and 7 bases at J, with 14 bases between the two ends. The CDR3 sequence is 14 residues long. The CDR3 DNA is TGTGCCAGCTCACTGTGGACTGATACTAATGAGCAGTTCTTC. Translation: CASSLWTDTNEQFF. Using reference TRBV18 and TRBJ2-1 for the parts outside the CDR3, the full variable domain is NAGVMQNPRHLVRRRGQEARLRCSPMKGHSHVYWYRQLPEEGLKFMVYLQKENIIDESGMPKERFSAEFPKEGPSILRIQQVVRGDSAAYFCASSLWTDTNEQFFGPGTRLTVL.

This clonotype was found a few times. The chain couples TRBV6-2 or TRBV6-3 to TRBJ2-7; TRBD1 agrees at 9 bases. CDR3 length: 14 amino acids. Germline CDR1 reads MNHEY; CDR2 reads SVGEGT. The J segment lost 1 base and the V segment lost 7 bases, leaving 5 bases of the junction unmatched. CDR3 protein: CASIRTGASYEQYF. CDR3 nucleotide sequence: TGTGCCAGCATTCGGACAGGGGCGTCCTACGAGCAGTACTTC.

This clonotype was counted at least ten times. The rearrangement uses TRBV28 and TRBJ1-1; D unclear. This CDR3 is 12 amino acids long. The germline V gene encodes CDR1 MDHEN and CDR2 SYDVKM. V lost 2 bases, J lost 4 bases, and 5 bases lay in between. Here the CDR3 reads CASSLMVTEAFF. The CDR3 coding sequence is TGTGCCAGCAGTTTAATGGTCACTGAAGCTTTCTTT. The full variable domain, rest sourced from reference TRBV28 and TRBJ1-1, is DVKVTQSSRYLVKRTGEKVFLECVQDMDHENMFWYRQDPGLGLRLIYFSYDVKMKEKGDIPEGYSVSREKKERFSLILESASTNQTSMYLCASSLMVTEAFFGQGTRLTVV.

This clonotype came up many times. The chain links TRBV27 to TRBJ2-1; TRBD2 might be the D (6 bases). Trimming removed 3 bases from V and 3 bases from J, with 15 bases in between. CDR1 is MNHEY and CDR2 is SMNVEV in the germline V gene (reference sequence). This CDR3 comprises 16 residues. CDR3 in amino acids: CASSLVGRDLYNEQFF. Here the CDR3 DNA reads TGTGCCAGCAGTTTGGTTGGGCGGGATCTCTACAATGAGCAGTTCTTC.

The genes are TRBV20-1 and TRBJ2-1; 10 bases fit TRBD2. Germline values: CDR1 DFQATT, CDR2 SNEGSKA (reference sequence). CDR3 length: 18 amino acids. V gave up 2 bases and J gave up 5 bases; unmatched junction bases: 15. CDR3 nucleotides: TGCAGTGCTAGAAGCAGGGAGCGGGAGGGCCCGTCCGACAATGAGCAGTTCTTC. Translated, it gives CSARSREREGPSDNEQFF.

The chain joins TRBV9 to TRBJ2-2, with 8 positions matching TRBD2. V shed 0 bases and J 6 bases; nucleotides not matched to a gene: 1. This CDR3 spans 14 amino acids. Germline-derived CDR1 and CDR2 are SGDLS and YYNGEE. CDR3 coding DNA: TGTGCCAGCAGCGTAGTGGGACTAGCCGGGGAGCTGTTTTTT. Translated, it gives CASSVVGLAGELFF.

Regarding this clonotype: This is likely a read error, given that the CDR3 carries no conserved phenylalanine or tryptophan at its end. The genes are TRBV6-1 and TRBJ1-5; D is unresolved. The length of the CDR3 is 17 residues. V was shortened by 2 bases and J by 2 bases, with 16 bases between the two germline ends. CDR1 and CDR2 (germline): MNHNS, SASEGT. The CDR3 region has the DNA TGTGCCAGCAGTGAATCTTATTGGGGAGGAGGCAATCAGCCCCAGCATCTT. This codes for CASSESYWGGGNQPQHL.

This clonotype was seen repeatedly, ten times or more. The CDR3 spells CASSFLLPGNTEAFF. The CDR3 nucleotides are TGTGCCAGCAGCTTTCTTTTGCCTGGGAACACTGAAGCTTTCTTT. The chain links TRBV7-9 to TRBJ1-1; D gene unclear. The ends were cut back, 3 bases at V and 1 base at J, with 12 bases in the middle. This CDR3 contains 15 residues. CDR1 and CDR2 (germline): SEHNR, FQNEAQ (reference sequence).

This clonotype was seen at least ten times. V is TRBV28 and J is TRBJ1-5; 7 bases fit TRBD1. With V trimmed by 3 bases and J by 9 bases, 8 bases remained unmatched. The CDR3 spans 14 residues. Germline V gene data show CDR1 as MDHEN and CDR2 as SYDVKM. The CDR3 DNA reads as TGTGCCAGCAGTTTCGGGACAGACAGTCGGCCCCAGCATTTT. It yields the protein CASSFGTDSRPQHF.

This clonotype came up many times. V gene TRBV5-6 combines with J gene TRBJ1-2, with D tentatively TRBD1 (5 bases). CDR3 length: 15 residues. The V gene's germline CDR1 is SGHDT and CDR2 YYEEEE. Trimming removed 3 bases from V and 2 bases from J, with 14 bases in between. CDR3 region: CASSSRDLLNYGYTF. The CDR3 nucleotides read TGTGCCAGCAGCTCCCGGGACCTCCTCAACTATGGCTACACCTTC.

The V and J genes are TRBV18 and TRBJ2-2; TRBD1 or TRBD2 may be the D gene (5 bases each). The CDR3 covers 15 residues. Germline assignment: CDR1 KGHSH and CDR2 LQKENI. V lost 8 bases and J 7 bases, leaving 20 bases between the germline ends. The chain's CDR3 is CASDPGTALGGELFF. CDR3 sequence (DNA): TGTGCCAGCGACCCCGGGACGGCCTTGGGCGGGGAGCTGTTTTTT. Supplemented by reference TRBV18 and TRBJ2-2, the full variable domain reads NAGVMQNPRHLVRRRGQEARLRCSPMKGHSHVYWYRQLPEEGLKFMVYLQKENIIDESGMPKERFSAEFPKEGPSILRIQQVVRGDSAAYFCASDPGTALGGELFFGEGSRLTVL.

V and J are TRBV20-1 and TRBJ2-2; D may be TRBD1 or TRBD2 (7 bases each). Trimming removed 7 bases at V and 6 bases at J, with 21 bases between. CDR3 length: 15 residues. Germline V gene sequence: CDR1 DFQATT, CDR2 SNEGSKA (reference sequence). CDR3 residues: CSVGDSGAGAGELFF. CDR3 nucleotide sequence: TGCAGTGTAGGGGACAGCGGGGCCGGGGCCGGGGAGCTGTTTTTT.

The chain uses TRBV12-3 or TRBV12-4 and TRBJ2-6, with D possibly being TRBD1 (5 bases). This CDR3 has 15 amino acids. Deletions cut 6 bases from V and 1 base from J, with 10 bases between. CDR3 sequence: CASSPRQSGANVLTF. The CDR3, as DNA: TGTGCCAGCAGCCCCCGACAGTCTGGGGCCAACGTCCTGACTTTC.